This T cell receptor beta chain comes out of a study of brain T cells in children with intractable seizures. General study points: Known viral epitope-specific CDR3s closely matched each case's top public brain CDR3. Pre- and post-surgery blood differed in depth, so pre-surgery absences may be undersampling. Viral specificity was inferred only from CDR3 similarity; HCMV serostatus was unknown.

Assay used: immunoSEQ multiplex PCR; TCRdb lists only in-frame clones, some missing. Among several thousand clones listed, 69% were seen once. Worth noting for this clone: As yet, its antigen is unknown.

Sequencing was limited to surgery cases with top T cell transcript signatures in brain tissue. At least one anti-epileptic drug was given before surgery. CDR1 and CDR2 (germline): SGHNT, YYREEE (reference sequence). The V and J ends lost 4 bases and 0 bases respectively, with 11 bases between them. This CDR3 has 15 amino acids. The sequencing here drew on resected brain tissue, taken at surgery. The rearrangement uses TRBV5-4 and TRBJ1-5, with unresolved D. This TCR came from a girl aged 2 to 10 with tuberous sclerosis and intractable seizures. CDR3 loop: CASSPGPDSNQPQHF. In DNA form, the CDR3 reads TGTGCCAGCAGCCCCGGGCCGGATAGCAATCAGCCCCAGCATTTT.